These T cell receptor beta chains were read from a single sample in a study of blood T cell repertoires in COVID-19. Sequencing used immunoSEQ multiplex PCR; TCRdb keeps in-frame clones, though not all of them. The data contain hundreds of thousands of clones, 89% of them seen just once; the ten biggest clones take up roughly 1.2%. The sample comprised peripheral blood. All receptors come from a man aged 35 to 55 with acute or convalescent COVID-19. Both conserved end residues are part of each CDR3. The D gene is left open where the match is weak. Size is stated for part of the rows, as once, few or many counts, or as a class when the clone is expanded.

TRBJ2-7,.,TRBV28,.,14,CASNTVGSSYEQYF,TGTGCCAGCAACACGGTGGGGAGCTCCTACGAGCAGTACTTC
TRBJ1-6,.,TRBV2,.,14,CASSDDRFNSPLHF,TGTGCCAGCAGTGATGACAGATTTAATTCACCCCTCCACTTT
TRBJ2-7,.,TRBV6-5,.,15,CASSYVAGTPYEQYF,TGTGCCAGCAGTTACGTCGCAGGAACCCCCTACGAGCAGTACTTC
TRBJ2-7,TRBD1,TRBV5-6,.,15,CASSFRYRGGYEQYF,TGTGCCAGCAGCTTCCGGTACAGGGGTGGCTACGAGCAGTACTTC
TRBJ1-2,.,TRBV4-1,few,16,CASSQDPGRGSYGYTF,TGCGCCAGCAGCCAAGATCCGGGTAGGGGAAGCTATGGCTACACCTTC
TRBJ1-1,.,TRBV6-5,.,15,CASSYSPGAVTEAFF,TGTGCCAGCAGTTACTCCCCAGGGGCGGTCACTGAAGCTTTCTTT
TRBJ1-2,.,TRBV5-4,.,14,CASSLIGGKYGYTF,TGTGCCAGCAGCTTGATAGGGGGAAAATATGGCTACACCTTC
TRBJ2-3,TRBD2,TRBV28,.,22,CASSPEEGTRGLAGYRTDTQYF,TGTGCCAGCAGTCCCGAGGAGGGGACGAGGGGACTAGCGGGCTATCGCACAGATACGCAGTATTTT
TRBJ1-1,.,TRBV19,once,16,CASILRAGRGITEAFF,TGTGCCAGTATTTTGAGGGCAGGACGAGGAATCACTGAAGCTTTCTTT
TRBJ2-5,TRBD2,TRBV30,.,15,CAWCPRGLAGETQYF,TGTGCCTGGTGCCCTCGGGGACTAGCGGGAGAGACCCAGTACTTC
TRBJ2-3,TRBD2,TRBV25-1,.,14,CASSGTSGPDTQYF,TGTGCCAGCAGTGGTACTAGCGGGCCAGATACGCAGTATTTT
TRBJ2-1,.,TRBV7-6,.,16,CASSLGAGSSYNEQFF,TGTGCCAGCAGCCTAGGGGCGGGGAGCTCCTACAATGAGCAGTTCTTC
TRBJ2-5,.,TRBV5-1,once,20,CASSLLLRTEEYQFQETQYF,TGCGCCAGCAGCTTGTTGTTGCGGACGGAGGAGTACCAATTTCAAGAGACCCAGTACTTC
TRBJ2-2,TRBD1,TRBV5-1,.,15,CASSLQQGASGELFF,TGCGCCAGCAGCTTGCAACAGGGGGCAAGTGGGGAGCTGTTTTTT
TRBJ1-4,.,TRBV30,.,13,CAWQGLFGEKLFF,TGTGCCTGGCAGGGACTCTTTGGTGAAAAACTGTTTTTT
TRBJ1-6,.,TRBV2,.,14,CASSPDRANSPLHF,TGTGCCAGCAGTCCGGACAGAGCTAATTCACCCCTCCACTTT
TRBJ2-1,.,TRBV29-1,.,14,CSVVGQSSYNEQFF,TGCAGCGTTGTTGGGCAGAGCTCCTACAATGAGCAGTTCTTC
TRBJ1-2,.,TRBV6-1,.,15,CASSEDWNSYYGYTF,TGTGCCAGCAGTGAAGACTGGAACAGCTACTATGGCTACACCTTC
TRBJ2-4,.,TRBV10-3,.,15,CAISRERQAKNIQYF,TGTGCCATCAGTCGGGAGCGACAAGCCAAAAACATTCAGTACTTC
TRBJ1-5,TRBD1,TRBV2,.,15,CASSGDRASNQPQHF,TGTGCCAGCAGTGGGGACAGGGCTTCCAATCAGCCCCAGCATTTT
TRBJ1-1,TRBD1,TRBV27,.,15,CASSLAGGLNTEAFF,TGTGCCAGCAGTTTGGCAGGGGGGTTGAACACTGAAGCTTTCTTT
TRBJ2-3,TRBD2,TRBV27,.,16,CAAGGRLAGAKDTQYF,TGTGCCGCCGGGGGGCGACTAGCGGGGGCCAAGGATACGCAGTATTTT
TRBJ1-1,.,TRBV15,.,15,CATSRAHTSDTEAFF,TGTGCCACCAGCAGAGCCCATACAAGCGACACTGAAGCTTTCTTT
TRBJ2-7,.,TRBV1,.,16,CTSSHARGLAADEQYF,TGCACCAGCAGCCATGCCCGGGGACTAGCGGCCGACGAGCAGTACTTC
TRBJ2-5,TRBD1,TRBV3-1/TRBV3-2,many,15,CASSLRQGVGETQYF,TGTGCCAGCAGCCTCAGGCAGGGGGTCGGAGAGACCCAGTACTTC
TRBJ1-1,.,TRBV4-3,.,13,CASSQKGGEEAFF,TGCGCCAGCAGCCAAAAAGGGGGAGAGGAAGCTTTCTTT
TRBJ1-2,.,TRBV5-1,.,15,CASSLSGGNPYGYTF,TGCGCCAGCAGCTTGTCGGGGGGTAATCCCTATGGCTACACCTTC
TRBJ1-5,TRBD1,TRBV19,.,15,CASSLGQGANQPQHF,TGTGCCAGTAGTCTTGGACAGGGGGCGAATCAGCCCCAGCATTTT
TRBJ1-2,TRBD1,TRBV27,.,13,CASSFGQGAGYTF,TGTGCCAGCAGTTTTGGGCAGGGGGCCGGCTACACCTTC
TRBJ1-2,.,TRBV2,.,14,CASSEERSNYGYTF,TGTGCCAGCAGTGAAGAGCGCTCAAACTATGGCTACACCTTC
TRBJ2-1,TRBD2,TRBV7-9,.,15,CASSYLAGGGNEQFF,TGTGCCAGCAGCTACCTAGCGGGAGGGGGCAATGAGCAGTTCTTC